This is a list of T cell receptor beta chains from one sample in a study of T cell responses to AZD1222 COVID-19 vaccine. The protocol was immunoSEQ multiplex PCR, while the TCRdb copy is restricted to in-frame clones and leaves out a portion. The sample holds 150,000 or so clones, roughly 92% seen once. Sample: peripheral blood, taken 28 days after the second AZD1222 dose. These receptors originate from an adult who received the AZD1222 COVID-19 vaccine. CDR3s leave out the opening cysteine and the closing phenylalanine or tryptophan.

CDR3 length	V gene	CDR3 protein
12	TRBV27	ASRGDSRSYGYT
12	TRBV14	ASSQVTGTSPLH
12	TRBV11-2	ASSVTGANEKLF
14	TRBV10-3	AISGSPGAATDTQY
15	TRBV12-5	ASGLALSWTGGYEQY
9	TRBV10-3	AISVQDGYT
13	TRBV7-2	ASSLVEGRNEKLF
19	TRBV27	ASSPKTYLMDSSYPTYEQY
12	TRBV7-8	ASSRQLDYYEQY
14	TRBV5-1	ASSLFLGQGKDEQY
17	TRBV4-2	ASSQAPNSGTKWAYEQY